These T cell receptor beta chains were read from a single sample in a study of blood T cell repertoires in COVID-19. The protocol was immunoSEQ multiplex PCR, while the TCRdb copy is restricted to in-frame clones and leaves out a portion. This table holds about 240,000 clones, approximately 78% found once. Sequencing used peripheral blood. Source of these receptors: a woman aged 18-35 years with acute or convalescent COVID-19. CDR3s include the opening cysteine and the closing phenylalanine or tryptophan. A D gene is named only where the DNA matches it firmly. Clone size is stated in some rows and not others, as once, few, many or a class when expanded.

v_gene	d_gene	abundance	j_gene	CDR3nt	CDR3aa
TRBV10-3	-	-	TRBJ2-7	TGTGCCATCAGTGAGTCAGGGGGGGCCCACGAGCAGTACTTC	CAISESGGAHEQYF
TRBV19	TRBD1	-	TRBJ2-3	TGTGCCAGTAGTGGGGGTGAGGACAGGGTTTTAGATACGCAGTATTTT	CASSGGEDRVLDTQYF
TRBV6-5	-	-	TRBJ1-5	TGTGCCAGCACTATCCACAGGGGCAATCAGCCCCAGCATTTT	CASTIHRGNQPQHF
TRBV9	-	-	TRBJ2-5	TGTGCCAGCAGCGTAGCGAGCCAAGAGACCCAGTACTTC	CASSVASQETQYF
TRBV10-3	TRBD1	few	TRBJ1-5	TGTGCCATCAGTGATGGGACAGGGGGCAATCAGCCCCAGCATTTT	CAISDGTGGNQPQHF
TRBV14	-	-	TRBJ2-3	TGTGCCAGCAGCCAAAATCTACCCACAGATACGCAGTATTTT	CASSQNLPTDTQYF
TRBV6-5	-	many	TRBJ1-1	TGTGCCAGCAGGAGGGACTACAGTAACTCTGAAGCTTTCTTT	CASRRDYSNSEAFF
TRBV5-1	TRBD1	-	TRBJ1-4	TGCGCCAGCAGCCCTACCACGGGACAGGGGGTTGAAAAACTGTTTTTT	CASSPTTGQGVEKLFF
TRBV3-1/TRBV3-2	-	-	TRBJ1-1	TGTGCCAGCAGCCAAGGCCCGCGGGGGGGCATCACTGAAGCTTTCTTT	CASSQGPRGGITEAFF
TRBV2	TRBD1	-	TRBJ2-1	TGTGTCAGCACACTGGGACAGATATTTGACGATGAGCAGTTCTTC	CVSTLGQIFDDEQFF
TRBV4-3	TRBD2	-	TRBJ2-1	TGCGCCAGCAGCCATAGCGGGAGTAATGACTACAATGAGCAGTTCTTC	CASSHSGSNDYNEQFF
TRBV28	-	-	TRBJ1-1	TGTGCCAGCAGTTCAGGGTGGCCTGAAGCTTTCTTT	CASSSGWPEAFF
TRBV19	TRBD2	-	TRBJ2-7	TGTGCCAGTCAGCTAGCGGGAGGTTACGAGCAGTACTTC	CASQLAGGYEQYF
TRBV5-4	-	-	TRBJ2-7	TGTGCCAGCAGCTTCCTAGCTGAGTCCTACGAGCAGTACTTC	CASSFLAESYEQYF
TRBV7-2	TRBD1	few	TRBJ1-4	TGTGCCAGCAGCCCAGGGGGTCCTAATGAAAAACTGTTTTTT	CASSPGGPNEKLFF
TRBV28	-	-	TRBJ1-1	TGTGCCAGCAGTTTAGGGCACTTGAACACTGAAGCTTTCTTT	CASSLGHLNTEAFF
TRBV3-1/TRBV3-2	-	few	TRBJ1-5	TGTGCCAGCAGCCAAAGGGTGGCGGGCCCCTACGGACAGCCCCAGCATTTT	CASSQRVAGPYGQPQHF
TRBV29-1	-	-	TRBJ1-2	TGCAGCGTTCTACCCGAGGGTCGCTTCTATGGCTACACCTTC	CSVLPEGRFYGYTF